The clone carrying this T cell receptor beta chain was seen many times. The antigen remains unidentified. The record originates from a study of T cells after yellow fever vaccination. They built TCR cDNA with 5'RACE template switching, a step that put in a universal primer site and UMIs. TCRdb re-analysed the 5' RACE reads in MiXCR, keeping a single row per CDR3 protein. The sample holds 100,000 to 150,000 distinct CDR3 sequences, about 6.8% seen once. Looked up from germline, CDR1 is DFQATT and CDR2 is SNEGSKA (reference sequence). This CDR3 is built from 14 residues. V was clipped by 0 bases and J by 1 base, with 9 bases between them. Overall study findings and caveats: Clonotype sharing between CD4 and CD8 compartments was small.

This clonotype originated in a man between 18 and 35 years old who received the YFV17D yellow fever vaccine. The specimen was CD4+ T cells sorted from PBMCs, collected more than 35 days after the first yellow fever vaccination. The J gene is TRBJ1-1, the V gene TRBV20-1; D is uncertain. The CDR3 bases are TGCAGTGCTAGAGACAATCGGAAGAACACTGAAGCTTTCTTT. Translating gives CSARDNRKNTEAFF.